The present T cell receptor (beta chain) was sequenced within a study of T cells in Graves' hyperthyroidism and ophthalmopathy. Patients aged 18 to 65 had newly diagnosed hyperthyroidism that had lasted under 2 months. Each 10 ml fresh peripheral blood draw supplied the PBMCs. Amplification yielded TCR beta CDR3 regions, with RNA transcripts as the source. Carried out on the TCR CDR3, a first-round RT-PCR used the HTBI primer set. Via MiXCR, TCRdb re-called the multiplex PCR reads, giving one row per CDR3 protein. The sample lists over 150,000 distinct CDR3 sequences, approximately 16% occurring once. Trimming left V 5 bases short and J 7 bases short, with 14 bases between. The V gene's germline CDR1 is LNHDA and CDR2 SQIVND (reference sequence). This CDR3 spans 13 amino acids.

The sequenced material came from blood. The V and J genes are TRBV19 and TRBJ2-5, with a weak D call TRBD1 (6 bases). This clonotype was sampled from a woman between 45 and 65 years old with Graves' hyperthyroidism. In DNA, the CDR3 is TGTGCCAGTAGTCCAGGACAGCACAGGACCCAGTACTTC. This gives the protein CASSPGQHRTQYF.